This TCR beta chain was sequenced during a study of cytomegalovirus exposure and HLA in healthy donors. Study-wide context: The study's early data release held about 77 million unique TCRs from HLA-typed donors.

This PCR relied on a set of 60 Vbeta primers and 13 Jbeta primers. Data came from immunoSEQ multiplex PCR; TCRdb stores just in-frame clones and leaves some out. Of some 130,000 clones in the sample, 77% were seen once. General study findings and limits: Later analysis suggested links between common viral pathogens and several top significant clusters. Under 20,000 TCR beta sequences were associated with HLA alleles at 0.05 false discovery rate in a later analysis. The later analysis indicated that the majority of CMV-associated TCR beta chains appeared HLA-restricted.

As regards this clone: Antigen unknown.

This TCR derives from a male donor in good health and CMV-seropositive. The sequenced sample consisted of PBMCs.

The CDR3 sequence: CASSEKGTTTYTF. DNA of the CDR3: TGTGCCAGCAGTGAAAAGGGGACTACTACCTACACCTTC. This chain connects TRBV25-1 to TRBJ1-2, with a possible D match to TRBD1 (5 bases). CDR3 length equals 13 residues. The V gene's germline CDR1 is MGHDK and CDR2 SYGVNS. The V gene lost 2 bases and the J gene lost 10 bases, with 14 bases spanning the gap.